The present TCR beta chain was sequenced within a study of CD8 T cells in ankylosing spondylitis. For TCR beta, libraries came from quantitative 5'-RACE with molecular barcodes. A single record per CDR3 protein comes from TCRdb applying MiXCR to the 5' RACE reads. The data contain tens of thousands of distinct CDR3 sequences, approximately 10% of them singletons. CDR1 is DFQATT, CDR2 SNEGSKA, per germline (reference sequence). After removal of 3 bases from V and 1 base from J, the junction contained 8 bases not matched to a gene. This CDR3 has 15 amino acids. Findings and limits, study-wide: Previously reported in reactive arthritis synovial fluid and blood were some of the motif variants. Matched ankylosing spondylitis synovial fluid reportedly showed significant enrichment of disease-linked clones.

Worth noting for this clonotype: Its antigen remains unknown.

V and J are TRBV20-1 and TRBJ2-7; 8 nucleotides match TRBD1. The sequencing input was blood, either unsorted or a sorted T cell fraction (not recorded which). The TCR sequence derives from a male donor with ankylosing spondylitis or in good health (not recorded which). The CDR3 DNA reads TGCAGTGCTAGGCCGTCGGACAGGGCATCCTACGAGCAGTACTTC. It is translated as CSARPSDRASYEQYF.